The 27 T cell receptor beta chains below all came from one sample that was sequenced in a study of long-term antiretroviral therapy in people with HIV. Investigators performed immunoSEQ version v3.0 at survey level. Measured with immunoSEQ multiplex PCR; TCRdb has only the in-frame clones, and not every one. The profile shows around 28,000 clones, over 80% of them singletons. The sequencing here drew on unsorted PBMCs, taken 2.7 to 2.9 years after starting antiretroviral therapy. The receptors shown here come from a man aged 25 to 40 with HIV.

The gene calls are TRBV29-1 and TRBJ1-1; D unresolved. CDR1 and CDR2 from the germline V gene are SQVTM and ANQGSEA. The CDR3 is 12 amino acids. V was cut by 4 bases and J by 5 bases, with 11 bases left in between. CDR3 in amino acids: CSVVVTGTEAFF. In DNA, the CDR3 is TGCAGCGTTGTAGTAACCGGGACTGAAGCTTTCTTT.

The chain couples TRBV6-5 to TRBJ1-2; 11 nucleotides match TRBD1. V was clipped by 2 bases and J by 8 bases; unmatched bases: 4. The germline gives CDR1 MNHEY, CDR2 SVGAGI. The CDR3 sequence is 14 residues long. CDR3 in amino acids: CASSYGTGGRGYTF. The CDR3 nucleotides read TGTGCCAGCAGTTACGGGACAGGGGGAAGGGGCTACACCTTC.

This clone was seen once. The CDR3 DNA is TGTGCCAGCAGCCGAGGGACAGGGAACGAGCAGTACTTC. This sequence encodes CASSRGTGNEQYF. This sequence joins TRBV11-2 and TRBJ2-7; 9 nucleotides line up with TRBD1. This CDR3 contains 13 residues. Unmatched junction bases numbered 4, after V lost 5 bases and J lost 5 bases. CDR1 is SGHAT, CDR2 FQNNGV, per germline.

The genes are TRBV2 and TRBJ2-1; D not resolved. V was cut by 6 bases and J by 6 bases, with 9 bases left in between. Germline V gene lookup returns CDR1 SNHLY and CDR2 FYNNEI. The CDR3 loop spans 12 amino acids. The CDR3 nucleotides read TGTGCCAGCAGCTCCGTGGGCAATGAGCAGTTCTTC. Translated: CASSSVGNEQFF.

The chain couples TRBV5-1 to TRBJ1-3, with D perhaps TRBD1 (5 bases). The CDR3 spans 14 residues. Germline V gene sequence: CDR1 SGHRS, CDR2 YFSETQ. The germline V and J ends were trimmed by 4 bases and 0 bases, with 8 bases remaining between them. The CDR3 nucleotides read TGCGCCAGCAGCAGCGACAGCTCTGGAAACACCATATATTTT. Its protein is CASSSDSSGNTIYF.

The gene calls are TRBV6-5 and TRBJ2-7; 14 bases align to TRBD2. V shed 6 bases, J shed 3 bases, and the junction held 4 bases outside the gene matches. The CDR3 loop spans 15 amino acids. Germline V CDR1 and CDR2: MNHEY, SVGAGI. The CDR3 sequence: CASSQTSGGVYEQYF. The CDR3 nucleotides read TGTGCCAGCAGCCAGACTAGCGGGGGGGTCTACGAGCAGTACTTC.

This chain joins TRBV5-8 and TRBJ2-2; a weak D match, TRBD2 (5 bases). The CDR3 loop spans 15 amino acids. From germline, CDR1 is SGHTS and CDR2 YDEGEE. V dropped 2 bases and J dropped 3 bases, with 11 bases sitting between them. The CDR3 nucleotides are TGTGCCAGCAGCTTAGTGGAGAGGGACACCGGGGAGCTGTTTTTT. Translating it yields CASSLVERDTGELFF.

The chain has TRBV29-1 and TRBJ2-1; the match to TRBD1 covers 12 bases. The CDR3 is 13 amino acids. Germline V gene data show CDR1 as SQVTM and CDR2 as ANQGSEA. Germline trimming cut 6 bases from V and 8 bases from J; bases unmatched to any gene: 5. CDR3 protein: CSVGDRGLYEQFF. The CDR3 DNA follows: TGCAGCGTAGGGGACAGGGGGCTTTATGAGCAGTTCTTC.

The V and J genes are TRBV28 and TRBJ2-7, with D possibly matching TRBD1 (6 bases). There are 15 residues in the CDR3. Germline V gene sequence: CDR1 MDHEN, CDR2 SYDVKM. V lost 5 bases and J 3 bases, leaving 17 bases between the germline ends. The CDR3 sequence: CASSLRQVLGYEQYF. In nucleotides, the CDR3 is TGTGCCAGCAGTCTTCGACAGGTATTGGGCTACGAGCAGTACTTC.

CDR3 coding DNA: TGTGCCAGTGCGGACGGTTCTCCGGACACTGAAGCTTTCTTT. Translating it yields CASADGSPDTEAFF. The chain combines TRBV19 with TRBJ1-1, with D hard to call. V gave up 8 bases and J gave up 3 bases, with 16 bases separating them. The CDR3 length is 14 residues. Germline lookup yields CDR1 LNHDA and CDR2 SQIVND (reference sequence).

Here the CDR3 reads CASSLAVRQGVGGVTGELFF. The CDR3, as DNA: TGCGCCAGCAGCTTGGCCGTACGACAGGGAGTCGGCGGTGTCACCGGGGAGCTGTTTTTT. V is TRBV5-1 and J is TRBJ2-2; 7 bases agree with TRBD1. CDR3 length equals 20 residues. Germline assignment: CDR1 SGHRS and CDR2 YFSETQ. Trimming at V came to 0 bases and at J to 4 bases, leaving 18 bases not matched to a gene.

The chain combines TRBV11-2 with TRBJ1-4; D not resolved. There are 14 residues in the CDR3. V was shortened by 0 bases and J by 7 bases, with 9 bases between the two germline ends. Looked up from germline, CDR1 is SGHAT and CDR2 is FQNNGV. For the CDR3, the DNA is TGTGCCAGCAGCTTAGATCAGTACGTTGAAAAACTGTTTTTT. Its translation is CASSLDQYVEKLFF.

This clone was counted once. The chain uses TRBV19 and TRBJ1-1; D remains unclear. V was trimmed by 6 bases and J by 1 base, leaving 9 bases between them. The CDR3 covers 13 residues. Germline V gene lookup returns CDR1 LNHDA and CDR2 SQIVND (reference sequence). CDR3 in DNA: TGTGCCAGTAGCCGTTACGCGAACACTGAAGCTTTCTTT. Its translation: CASSRYANTEAFF.

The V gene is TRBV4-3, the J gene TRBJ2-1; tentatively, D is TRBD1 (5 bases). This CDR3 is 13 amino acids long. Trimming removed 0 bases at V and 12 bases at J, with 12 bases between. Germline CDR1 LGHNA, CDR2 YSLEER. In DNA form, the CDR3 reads TGCGCCAGCAGCCAAGATGGGGCGACACGGCAGTTCTTC. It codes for CASSQDGATRQFF.

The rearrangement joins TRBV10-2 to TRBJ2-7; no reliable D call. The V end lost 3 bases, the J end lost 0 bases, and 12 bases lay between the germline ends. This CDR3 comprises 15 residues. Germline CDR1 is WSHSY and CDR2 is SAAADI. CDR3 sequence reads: CASSDDGYSSYEQYF. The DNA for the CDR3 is TGCGCCAGCAGTGATGACGGTTATAGCTCCTACGAGCAGTACTTC.

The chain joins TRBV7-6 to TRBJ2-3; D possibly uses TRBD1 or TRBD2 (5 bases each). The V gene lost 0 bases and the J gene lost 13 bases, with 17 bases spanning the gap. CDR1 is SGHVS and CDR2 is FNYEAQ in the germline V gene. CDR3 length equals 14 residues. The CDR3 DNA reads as TGTGCCAGCAGCTTAGCGGGACGCAATCTAGCAAAGTATTTT. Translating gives CASSLAGRNLAKYF.

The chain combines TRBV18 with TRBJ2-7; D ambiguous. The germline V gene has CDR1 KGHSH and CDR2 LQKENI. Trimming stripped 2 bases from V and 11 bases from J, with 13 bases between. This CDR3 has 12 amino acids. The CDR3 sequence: CASSPATGLKYF. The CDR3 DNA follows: TGTGCCAGCTCACCAGCCACCGGGCTCAAGTACTTC.

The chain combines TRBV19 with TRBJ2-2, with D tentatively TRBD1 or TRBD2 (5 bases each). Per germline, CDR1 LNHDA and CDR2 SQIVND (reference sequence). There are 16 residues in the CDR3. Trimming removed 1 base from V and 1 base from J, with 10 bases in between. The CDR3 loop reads CASSIVWGMNTGELFF. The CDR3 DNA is TGTGCCAGTAGTATAGTTTGGGGGATGAACACCGGGGAGCTGTTTTTT.

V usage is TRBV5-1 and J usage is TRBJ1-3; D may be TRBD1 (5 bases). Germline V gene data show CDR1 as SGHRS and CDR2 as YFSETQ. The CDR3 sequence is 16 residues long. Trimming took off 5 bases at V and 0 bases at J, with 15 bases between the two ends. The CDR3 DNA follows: TGCGCCAGCAGTCGGGACCACGGCACCTCTGGAAACACCATATATTTT. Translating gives CASSRDHGTSGNTIYF. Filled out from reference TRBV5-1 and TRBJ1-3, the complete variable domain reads KAGVTQTPRYLIKTRGQQVTLSCSPISGHRSVSWYQQTPGQGLQFLFEYFSETQRNKGNFPGRFSGRQFSNSRSEMNVSTLELGDSALYLCASSRDHGTSGNTIYFGEGSWLTVV.

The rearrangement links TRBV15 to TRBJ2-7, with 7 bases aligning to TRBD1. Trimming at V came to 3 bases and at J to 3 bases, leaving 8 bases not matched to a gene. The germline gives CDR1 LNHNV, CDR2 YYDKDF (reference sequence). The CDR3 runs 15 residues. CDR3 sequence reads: CATSRLGTANYEQYF. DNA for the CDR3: TGTGCCACCAGCAGGCTGGGGACAGCAAACTACGAGCAGTACTTC.

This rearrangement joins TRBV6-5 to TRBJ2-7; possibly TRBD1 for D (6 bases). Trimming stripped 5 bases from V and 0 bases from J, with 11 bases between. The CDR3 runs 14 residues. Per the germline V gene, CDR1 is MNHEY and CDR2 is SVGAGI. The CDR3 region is CASSRTASSYEQYF. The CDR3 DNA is TGTGCCAGCAGTCGGACAGCTAGCTCCTACGAGCAGTACTTC.

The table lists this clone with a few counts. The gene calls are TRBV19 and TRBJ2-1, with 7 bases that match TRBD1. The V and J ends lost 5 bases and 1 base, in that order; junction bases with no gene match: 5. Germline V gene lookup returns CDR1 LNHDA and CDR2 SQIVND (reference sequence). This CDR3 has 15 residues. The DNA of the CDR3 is TGTGCCAGTAGTCTCGGGACAGTTTCCTACAATGAGCAGTTCTTC. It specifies CASSLGTVSYNEQFF.

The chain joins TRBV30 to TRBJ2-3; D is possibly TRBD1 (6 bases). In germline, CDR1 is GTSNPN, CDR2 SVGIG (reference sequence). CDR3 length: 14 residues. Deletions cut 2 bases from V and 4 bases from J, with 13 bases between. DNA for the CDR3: TGTGCCTGGAGTCACAGGGTCGGGGCAGATACGCAGTATTTT. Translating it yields CAWSHRVGADTQYF.

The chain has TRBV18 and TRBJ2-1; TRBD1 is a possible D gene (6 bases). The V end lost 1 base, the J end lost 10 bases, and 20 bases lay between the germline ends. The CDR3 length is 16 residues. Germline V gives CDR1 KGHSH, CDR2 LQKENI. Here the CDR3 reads CASSPRGGGETREQFF. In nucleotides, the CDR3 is TGTGCCAGCTCACCACGAGGGGGTGGGGAAACTCGGGAGCAGTTCTTC.

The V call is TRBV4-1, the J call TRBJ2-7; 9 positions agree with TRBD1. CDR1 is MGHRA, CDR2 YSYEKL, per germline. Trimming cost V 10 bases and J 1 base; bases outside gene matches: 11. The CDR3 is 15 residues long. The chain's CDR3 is CAKDLRDRVSYEQYF. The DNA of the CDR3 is TGCGCCAAAGACCTCCGGGACAGGGTTTCCTACGAGCAGTACTTC.

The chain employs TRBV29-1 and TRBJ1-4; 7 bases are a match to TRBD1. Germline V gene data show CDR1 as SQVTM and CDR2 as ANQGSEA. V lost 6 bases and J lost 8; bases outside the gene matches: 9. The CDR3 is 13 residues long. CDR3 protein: CSVLLGGEEKLFF. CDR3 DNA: TGCAGCGTACTACTAGGGGGCGAAGAAAAACTGTTTTTT.

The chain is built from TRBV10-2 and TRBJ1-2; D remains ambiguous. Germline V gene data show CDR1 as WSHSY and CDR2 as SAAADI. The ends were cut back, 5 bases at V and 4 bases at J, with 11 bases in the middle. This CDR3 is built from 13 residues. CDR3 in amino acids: CASSPTVGYGYTF. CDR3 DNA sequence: TGCGCCAGCAGTCCCACAGTGGGCTATGGCTACACCTTC.